In this sample, the clone carrying this TCR beta chain turned up many times. This sample was taken from a study of T-cell reconstitution after alpha-beta-depleted transplantation in children. The TCRbeta library incorporated unique molecular identifiers. TCRdb re-called the PCR reads through MiXCR, storing one row per CDR3 protein. Of about 610,000 distinct CDR3 sequences detected, 8% to 11% appear once; the ten largest clones hold about 4.2%. Trimming took 7 bases from V and 2 from J, leaving 12 bases between them. There are 13 residues in the CDR3. Germline-derived CDR1 and CDR2 are MNHEY and SVGEGT.

Source: PBMCs from the stem cell graft donor, taken from the stem cell graft. The receptor's source is a human donor who donated a stem cell graft to a child with acute myeloid leukemia. The chain carries TRBV6-2 or TRBV6-3 and TRBJ2-7, with TRBD1 as a possible D gene (5 bases). The CDR3 bases are TGTGCCAGCACCACAGGCACAGCCTACGAGCAGTACTTC. Amino acids: CASTTGTAYEQYF.